One and the same sample provided the 22 T cell receptor beta chains below, sequenced in a study of T cell repertoires in cytomegalovirus infection. TCRdb processed the reads anew with MiXCR; each CDR3 protein has one entry. This table has about 900,000 distinct CDR3 sequences, approximately 32% appearing once. The antigens of these receptors remain unknown. The sequencing used cultured CD8+ T cells from PBMCs, collected from culture after CMV antigen stimulation. The receptor source for this set is a human donor in good health (CMV status not recorded). Some clones in this sample may be carry-over from other donors' samples.

This clonotype was found many times. V usage is TRBV19 and J usage is TRBJ2-1; 7 bases match TRBD1. V lost 5 bases and J lost 10; bases outside the gene matches: 5. The germline V gene has CDR1 LNHDA and CDR2 SQIVND (reference sequence). The CDR3 has 12 residues. The CDR3 is CASSETGQEQFF. The CDR3 nucleotides are TGTGCCAGTAGTGAGACAGGGCAAGAGCAGTTCTTC.

This clonotype came up many times. CDR3 sequence: CASSLGSRITEAFF. The DNA of the CDR3 is TGTGCCAGCAGTTTAGGTTCCCGGATCACTGAAGCTTTCTTT. The V call is TRBV12-3 or TRBV12-4, the J call TRBJ1-1; unclear D gene. The CDR3 sequence is 14 residues long. Trimming shortened V by 1 base and J by 4 bases, and 10 bases separated the two germline ends.

The chain has TRBV7-6 and TRBJ2-5, with 7 bases lining up with TRBD2. V was clipped by 7 bases and J by 5 bases; unmatched bases: 4. Per the germline V gene, CDR1 is SGHVS and CDR2 is FNYEAQ. The CDR3 is made up of 12 amino acids. CDR3 DNA sequence: TGTGCCAGCACATGGGGGGGGGAGACCCAGTACTTC. It codes for CASTWGGETQYF.

This clonotype was picked up many times. The gene calls are TRBV7-2 and TRBJ2-2, with a weak D call TRBD2 (5 bases). Germline V gene data show CDR1 as SGHTA and CDR2 as FQGNSA. This CDR3 is built from 17 residues. Trimming took off 2 bases at V and 3 bases at J, with 16 bases between the two ends. The DNA for the CDR3 is TGTGCCAGCAGCTTATGGGAACTAGATGATTACACCGGGGAGCTGTTTTTT. Amino acids: CASSLWELDDYTGELFF.

This clonotype was observed a single time. The chain combines TRBV15 with TRBJ2-2; D gene ambiguous. CDR3 length equals 15 residues. Trimming pared 0 bases from V and 6 bases from J, leaving 11 bases between. Germline-derived CDR1 and CDR2 are LNHNV and YYDKDF (reference sequence). The CDR3 sequence is CATSRDKGAAGELFF. The CDR3 DNA reads as TGTGCCACCAGCAGAGACAAGGGCGCCGCCGGGGAGCTGTTTTTT.

Only a few counts were recorded for this clonotype. The V call is TRBV6-1, the J call TRBJ1-2, with TRBD1 matching over 8 bases. V lost 2 bases to trimming and J lost 0 bases; unmatched junction nucleotides: 2. Germline CDR1 is MNHNS and CDR2 is SASEGT. This CDR3 region has 15 residues. CDR3 DNA sequence: TGTGCCAGCAGTGAATGGACAGGGACTAACTATGGCTACACCTTC. Protein: CASSEWTGTNYGYTF.

This clonotype was seen only a few times. The chain has TRBV7-9 and TRBJ2-3; 9 nucleotides line up with TRBD1. This CDR3 is 16 amino acids long. Per germline, CDR1 SEHNR and CDR2 FQNEAQ (reference sequence). V trimming: 1 base; J trimming: 2 bases; junction bases outside the gene matches: 4. The CDR3: CASSLGTGVNTDTQYF. The CDR3 DNA follows: TGTGCCAGCAGCTTAGGGACAGGGGTCAACACAGATACGCAGTATTTT.

This clonotype has more than one count but fewer than ten. The CDR3 loop reads CASSLNAGGFERDTQYF. CDR3 DNA sequence: TGTGCCAGCAGCTTGAATGCCGGGGGATTTGAACGAGATACGCAGTATTTT. The V call is TRBV5-6, the J call TRBJ2-3; D might be TRBD2 (6 bases). This CDR3 contains 17 residues. From germline, CDR1 is SGHDT and CDR2 YYEEEE. The ends were cut back, 1 base at V and 5 bases at J, with 20 bases in the middle.

The chain combines TRBV5-4 with TRBJ2-7; the match to TRBD1 covers 9 bases. The germline V gene encodes CDR1 SGHNT and CDR2 YYREEE (reference sequence). V trimming: 4 bases; J trimming: 6 bases; junction bases outside the gene matches: 11. The CDR3 has 15 residues. The DNA of the CDR3 is TGTGCCAGCAGCCTGACCGCCGGGACAGGGCCCGAGCAGTACGTC. Its protein product is CASSLTAGTGPEQYV.

The chain combines TRBV12-3 or TRBV12-4 with TRBJ1-2; TRBD1 is a possible D gene (6 bases). This CDR3 has 15 amino acids. V was trimmed by 3 bases and J by 2 bases, leaving 13 bases between them. The CDR3, as DNA: TGTGCCAGCAGTTTTAGCCGGACAGCGAACTATGGCTACACCTTC. Its protein product is CASSFSRTANYGYTF.

J is TRBJ1-1 and V is TRBV27; D is perhaps TRBD1 (6 bases). Germline CDR1 is MNHEY and CDR2 is SMNVEV (reference sequence). The ends were cut back, 5 bases at V and 4 bases at J, with 11 bases in the middle. This CDR3 spans 13 amino acids. DNA of the CDR3: TGTGCCAGCAGTCACAGGGCGTCCACTGAAGCTTTCTTT. Encoded protein: CASSHRASTEAFF.

This rearrangement joins TRBV6-5 to TRBJ1-1; D is undetermined. Germline lookup yields CDR1 MNHEY and CDR2 SVGAGI. The CDR3 is made up of 14 amino acids. V was shortened by 9 bases and J by 2 bases, with 16 bases between the two germline ends. The CDR3 reads CASTGSRPNTEAFF. In DNA, the CDR3 is TGTGCCAGTACGGGGAGCAGACCAAACACTGAAGCTTTCTTT.

This clonotype has a handful of counts. This chain links TRBV7-9 with TRBJ1-1; possible D gene TRBD1, 5 bases. Per the germline V gene, CDR1 is SEHNR and CDR2 is FQNEAQ (reference sequence). The CDR3 covers 13 residues. V lost 11 bases to trimming and J lost 7 bases, with 20 bases between them. The CDR3 DNA reads as TGTGCCGGGGAGACAGTTGAGTCCCTTGAAGCTTTCTTT. Its translation is CAGETVESLEAFF. Full variable domain (missing parts from reference TRBV7-9 and TRBJ1-1): DTGVSQNPRHKITKRGQNVTFRCDPISEHNRLYWYRQTLGQGPEFLTYFQNEAQLEKSRLLSDRFSAERPKGSFSTLEIQRTEQGDSAMYLCAGETVESLEAFFGQGTRLTVV.

In regard to this clonotype: One end of the junction fails to match germline, which may point to a read error. The rearrangement links TRBV7-6 to TRBJ2-1; D is uncertain. CDR3 length: 17 residues. Germline CDR1 SGHVS, CDR2 FNYEAQ. The CDR3 DNA is TGTGCCAGCAGCTTAGATTCGGACCCGAGCTCCTACACTGAGCAGTTCTTC. This translates into CASSLDSDPSSYTEQFF.

This clonotype occurred many times. V usage is TRBV7-3 and J usage is TRBJ2-3, with D possibly being TRBD2 (7 bases). CDR1 is SGHTA and CDR2 is FQGTGA in the germline V gene. Trimming cost V 3 bases and J 0 bases, with 13 bases left between them. This CDR3 contains 16 residues. CDR3 in amino acids: CASSFRGAVSTDTQYF. In DNA, the CDR3 is TGTGCCAGCAGCTTTCGGGGGGCCGTTAGCACAGATACGCAGTATTTT. Variable domain in full (rest from reference TRBV7-3 and TRBJ2-3): GAGVSQTPSNKVTEKGKYVELRCDPISGHTALYWYRQSLGQGPEFLIYFQGTGAADDSGLPNDRFFAVRPEGSVSTLKIQRTERGDSAVYLCASSFRGAVSTDTQYFGPGTRLTVL.

In this sample, this clonotype turned up a few times. V and J are TRBV7-9 and TRBJ2-1; TRBD2 matches at 10 bases. CDR3 length: 15 amino acids. V trimming: 4 bases; J trimming: 6 bases; junction bases outside the gene matches: 6. The germline V gene has CDR1 SEHNR and CDR2 FQNEAQ (reference sequence). CDR3 sequence: CASSSRSGGPNEQFF. The CDR3 DNA follows: TGTGCCAGCAGCTCTCGTAGCGGGGGGCCCAATGAGCAGTTCTTC.

The CDR3 coding sequence is TGTGCCAGCAGCCCCAGGACAGGGATCGGCAATCAGCCCCAGCATTTT. Protein sequence: CASSPRTGIGNQPQHF. The chain carries TRBV5-5 and TRBJ1-5, with 8 bases aligning to TRBD1. The germline V gene has CDR1 SGHKS and CDR2 YYEKEE (reference sequence). V dropped 4 bases and J dropped 2; count of bases not matched to a gene: 8. The CDR3 sequence is 16 residues long.

The rearrangement links TRBV19 to TRBJ2-3, with D possibly TRBD2 on 5 matching bases. The CDR3 covers 15 residues. CDR1 is LNHDA and CDR2 is SQIVND in the germline V gene (reference sequence). The V end lost 3 bases, the J end lost 2 bases, and 12 bases lay between the germline ends. CDR3 sequence: CASSIRGPPTDTQYF. The CDR3 DNA sequence: TGTGCCAGTAGTATCCGGGGTCCTCCCACAGATACGCAGTATTTT.

This clonotype was detected only a few times. This chain uses TRBV19 with TRBJ2-3; the D gene is possibly TRBD2 (5 bases). Germline loops: CDR1 LNHDA, CDR2 SQIVND (reference sequence). The CDR3 length is 15 residues. Trimming removed 1 base from V and 5 bases from J, with 13 bases in between. The CDR3 loop reads CASSIGGVSGDTQYF. DNA for the CDR3: TGTGCCAGTAGTATAGGGGGAGTCTCCGGAGATACGCAGTATTTT.

This chain connects TRBV7-4 to TRBJ1-1, with D possibly being TRBD1 (6 bases). The CDR3 length is 16 residues. Trimming removed 5 bases from V and 0 bases from J, with 16 bases in between. The germline V gene has CDR1 SGHVT and CDR2 SQSDAQ. The CDR3 sequence is CASSGGLAPMNTEAFF. For the CDR3, the DNA is TGTGCCAGCAGCGGGGGCCTCGCTCCCATGAACACTGAAGCTTTCTTT.

This rearrangement joins TRBV10-1 to TRBJ1-1, with a tentative D call TRBD1 (6 bases). This CDR3 is 14 amino acids long. Germline V gene data show CDR1 as WNHNN and CDR2 as SYGVQD (reference sequence). The V end was cut by 5 bases, the J end by 6 bases, with 16 bases between. The CDR3 reads CASSPAGAIAEAFF. CDR3 DNA sequence: TGCGCCAGCAGTCCCGCAGGGGCCATCGCTGAAGCTTTCTTT.

This chain links TRBV2 with TRBJ2-1; a possible D gene is TRBD1 (5 bases). This CDR3 is 11 amino acids long. V was shortened by 11 bases and J by 7 bases, with 12 bases between the two germline ends. Germline V lookup: CDR1 SNHLY, CDR2 FYNNEI. DNA for the CDR3: TGTGCCCTCCCGGCAGGGAATGAGCAGTTCTTC. This gives the protein CALPAGNEQFF.